The rows below give T cell receptor beta chains drawn from one sample of a study of T cells in Graves' hyperthyroidism and ophthalmopathy. TCRdb called the multiplex PCR reads again in MiXCR, with one record for every CDR3 protein. The table has about 200,000 distinct CDR3 sequences, approximately 16% seen once; the top ten hold about half. The sample was blood. All receptors come from a woman between 45 and 65 years old with Graves' hyperthyroidism. Both conserved end residues are part of each CDR3. The D gene is left open where the match is weak. Size tells how often a clone was seen (once, few, many) or the class of an expanded clone, and some rows leave it out.

j_gene	d_gene	abundance	v_gene	CDR3aa	CDR3nt
TRBJ2-3	TRBD2	many	TRBV25-1	CASSGEGGRASTDTQYF	TGTGCCAGCAGTGGGGAGGGAGGGAGGGCCAGCACAGATACGCAGTATTTT
TRBJ2-1	-	-	TRBV19	CASSIGPFDWSEQFF	TGTGCCAGTAGTATAGGACCCTTTGACTGGAGTGAGCAGTTCTTC
TRBJ1-2	-	-	TRBV6-1	CASRPDSNYGYTF	TGTGCCAGCAGACCGGACAGTAACTATGGCTACACCTTC
TRBJ2-6	-	-	TRBV27	CASSSLQSTGRGSGANVLTF	TGTGCCAGCAGTTCTCTCCAATCGACAGGGCGGGGCTCTGGGGCCAACGTCCTGACTTTC
TRBJ1-1	TRBD1	-	TRBV5-1	CASVLGQGNTEAFF	TGCGCCAGCGTTCTGGGACAGGGGAACACTGAAGCTTTCTTT
TRBJ2-7	-	few	TRBV29-1	CSVDDRKGDEQYF	TGCAGCGTGGACGACCGCAAGGGAGACGAGCAGTACTTC
TRBJ2-7	-	-	TRBV7-3	CASSSRDDYEQYF	TGTGCCAGCAGCTCCCGGGACGACTACGAGCAGTACTTC
TRBJ1-4	-	many	TRBV18	CASSPRNSGNEKLFF	TGTGCCAGCTCACCACGGAACAGTGGTAATGAAAAACTGTTTTTT
TRBJ2-2	-	many	TRBV3-1	CASSPTVSSGELFF	TGTGCCAGCAGCCCAACTGTGAGTTCCGGGGAGCTGTTTTTT
TRBJ1-5	-	-	TRBV20-1	CSARDPDRIYQPQHF	TGCAGTGCTAGAGACCCGGACAGAATATATCAGCCCCAGCATTTT
TRBJ2-4	-	once	TRBV28	CASSFYTTVAKNIQYF	TGTGCCAGCAGTTTTTACACAACAGTAGCCAAAAACATTCAGTACTTC
TRBJ2-3	TRBD2	-	TRBV15	CATSREREPPTDTQYF	TGTGCCACCAGCAGAGAGCGGGAGCCCCCCACAGATACGCAGTATTTT
TRBJ1-2	-	many	TRBV7-9	CASSPAGYGYTF	TGTGCCAGCAGCCCCGCGGGCTATGGCTACACCTTC
TRBJ2-3	TRBD1	few	TRBV5-1	CASTRVGTGTDTQYF	TGCGCCAGCACCCGAGTAGGGACAGGCACAGATACGCAGTATTTT
TRBJ2-1	TRBD1	many	TRBV2	CASSESGTGLYNEQFF	TGTGCCAGCAGTGAATCCGGGACAGGCCTCTACAATGAGCAGTTCTTC
TRBJ1-5	TRBD1	-	TRBV9	CASSVGQGEDSNQPQHF	TGTGCCAGCAGCGTCGGACAGGGTGAGGATAGCAATCAGCCCCAGCATTTT
TRBJ1-1	TRBD1	many	TRBV2	CASSHPLDRADTEAFF	TGTGCCAGCAGCCACCCCCTTGACAGGGCCGACACTGAAGCTTTCTTT
TRBJ2-4	TRBD1	many	TRBV5-8	CASSRDRANIQYF	TGTGCCAGCAGCCGGGACAGGGCAAACATTCAGTACTTC
TRBJ2-5	TRBD1	many	TRBV2	CASSTTGEEYF	TGTGCCAGCAGTACGACAGGGGAGGAGTACTTC
TRBJ2-5	-	many	TRBV24-1	CATSDHGPSQETQYF	TGTGCCACCAGTGATCACGGGCCGTCTCAAGAGACCCAGTACTTC
TRBJ1-2	-	many	TRBV28	CASSSPGLYGGYTF	TGTGCCAGCAGTTCCCCGGGTCTATACGGTGGCTACACCTTC
TRBJ1-4	-	many	TRBV5-1	CASSSGNPTDELFF	TGCGCCAGCAGCTCGGGGAATCCCACGGATGAACTGTTTTTT
TRBJ1-6	TRBD1	-	TRBV2	CASRGGGRSPLHF	TGTGCCAGCAGAGGAGGGGGCCGTTCACCCCTCCACTTT
TRBJ2-1	TRBD2	-	TRBV5-1	CASSLGGSGSHNEQFF	TGCGCCAGCAGCTTGGGGGGTAGCGGGAGTCATAATGAGCAGTTCTTC
TRBJ2-3	TRBD2	many	TRBV20-1	CSARTLGLARTDTQYF	TGCAGTGCTAGAACCCTGGGACTAGCGCGTACAGATACGCAGTATTTT
TRBJ2-3	TRBD2	many	TRBV27	CASSPLTSGGTDTQYF	TGTGCCAGCAGTCCCCTCACTAGCGGAGGCACAGATACGCAGTATTTT
TRBJ2-3	TRBD2	many	TRBV12-3/TRBV12-4	CASSLGLAGTDTQYF	TGTGCCAGCAGTTTGGGACTAGCGGGAACAGATACGCAGTATTTT
TRBJ2-2	TRBD2	-	TRBV3-1	CASSPRELAGAGELFF	TGTGCCAGCAGCCCCCGGGAGCTAGCGGGAGCCGGGGAGCTGTTTTTT
TRBJ1-1	TRBD1	many	TRBV12-3/TRBV12-4	CASSFYQGAGTEAFF	TGTGCCAGCAGTTTTTACCAGGGGGCCGGCACTGAAGCTTTCTTT
TRBJ2-7	-	-	TRBV5-1	CASSLGATISYYEQYF	TGCGCCAGCAGCTTGGGGGCAACAATAAGCTACTACGAGCAGTACTTC
TRBJ2-7	TRBD2	many	TRBV28	CASSPGLAGERVYEQYF	TGTGCCAGCAGCCCCGGACTAGCGGGAGAAAGAGTCTACGAGCAGTACTTC
TRBJ2-7	-	few	TRBV6-7	CASSFMGRGIYEQYF	TGTGCCAGCAGTTTTATGGGACGCGGGATCTACGAGCAGTACTTC
TRBJ1-1	-	many	TRBV2	CASSEARMGWEATEAFF	TGTGCCAGCAGTGAAGCGCGGATGGGCTGGGAGGCCACTGAAGCTTTCTTT
TRBJ1-4	-	few	TRBV7-9	CASSLAGTANEKLFF	TGTGCCAGCAGCTTAGCAGGGACGGCTAATGAAAAACTGTTTTTT
TRBJ2-5	TRBD1	few	TRBV19	CASSVASGGAWHF	TGTGCCAGTAGTGTCGCCTCAGGGGGCGCTTGGCACTTC
TRBJ1-3	TRBD1	-	TRBV4-1	CASSHRGQALASGNTIYF	TGCGCCAGCAGCCACCGCGGACAGGCCCTCGCCTCTGGAAACACCATATATTTT
TRBJ1-5	TRBD1	many	TRBV29-1	CSAKGQANQPQHF	TGCAGCGCCAAGGGACAGGCAAATCAGCCCCAGCATTTT
TRBJ1-2	TRBD1	many	TRBV28	CASSFGTGTLYGYTF	TGTGCCAGCAGTTTCGGGACAGGAACCCTCTATGGCTACACCTTC